This TCR beta chain was captured in a study of regulatory T cells in long-lasting Graves disease. CDR3 regions were amplified by Arm-PCR using iRepertoire HTBI primers to build TCR beta libraries. TCRdb reanalysed the multiplex PCR reads using MiXCR and keeps one entry per CDR3 protein. The sample includes hundreds of thousands of distinct CDR3 sequences, approximately 15% seen only once; the top ten take 25% to 30%. Regarding time point: newly diagnosed GD, antithyroid drugs for less than 3 months. RNA isolated from PBMCs was used to make the TCR library. The patients were drawn from one endocrinology department in Xi'an, China. Germline CDR1 KGHDR, CDR2 SFDVKD. The CDR3 has 17 amino acids. Trimming left V 0 bases short and J 5 bases short, with 17 bases between. Another study also made use of these data, one on T cells in Graves' hyperthyroidism and ophthalmopathy.

The TCR originated in a man aged 40-50 years with Graves disease. This rearrangement joins TRBV24-1 to TRBJ2-3, with D perhaps assigned TRBD1 or TRBD2 (5 bases each). Source: peripheral blood mononuclear cells (PBMCs), taken at new diagnosis, from a patient treated with antithyroid drugs. CDR3 region: CATSDLLSGAGRDTQYF. CDR3 coding DNA: TGTGCCACCAGTGATTTGCTCAGTGGGGCAGGGAGAGATACGCAGTATTTT.